These T cell receptor beta chains were read from a single sample in a study of T cells after yellow fever vaccination. MiXCR was run by TCRdb on the 5' RACE reads, yielding one entry per CDR3 protein. The sample carries approximately 300,000 distinct CDR3 sequences, around a tenth recorded once. This specimen consisted of CD4+ T cells sorted from PBMCs, obtained 45 days after the yellow fever booster vaccination. The receptors were sampled from a man aged 18 to 29 who received the YFV17D yellow fever vaccine. Each CDR3 is given without its conserved first and last residue. The order of the fields is CDR3 length, V gene, J gene, CDR3 protein.

12	TRBV7-9	TRBJ1-1	ASSFGEGSTEAF
14	TRBV4-1	TRBJ2-3	ASSPRTSGGSDTQY
15	TRBV6-5	TRBJ1-1	ASSYSPAGKRNTEAF
12	TRBV10-3	TRBJ2-1	AIRGAADYNEQF
10	TRBV5-6	TRBJ1-2	ASSWTAGLST
11	TRBV3-1	TRBJ1-3	ASSASAGNTIY
11	TRBV12-3/TRBV12-4	TRBJ1-2	ASSFEYNYGYT
14	TRBV7-9	TRBJ2-3	ASSSGLAGRTDTQY
11	TRBV2	TRBJ1-2	ASSNRDSYGYT
13	TRBV4-2	TRBJ1-3	ASSQDISAGNTIY
13	TRBV12-3/TRBV12-4	TRBJ2-1	ASSLRTGDVGEQF
14	TRBV7-8	TRBJ2-1	ASSLVLRGSYNEQF
12	TRBV7-2	TRBJ1-1	ASSYRDRAAEAF
13	TRBV18	TRBJ2-5	ASFAGGQGRETQY
15	TRBV10-2	TRBJ2-2	ASSGTSGGAVAGELF
12	TRBV7-8	TRBJ1-3	ASSLVGVGNTIY
11	TRBV28	TRBJ2-7	ASSLTPGVEQY
13	TRBV4-3	TRBJ1-2	ASSQVPAGEDGYT
12	TRBV4-1	TRBJ1-5	ASSRTADNQPQH
12	TRBV5-1	TRBJ2-5	ASSLGLGVETQY
12	TRBV6-1	TRBJ2-5	ASSSVGVIETQY
12	TRBV6-2/TRBV6-3	TRBJ1-1	ASTDTAMNTEAF
13	TRBV2	TRBJ2-2	ASSGGQGYTGELF
12	TRBV7-9	TRBJ2-5	ASSRGQTQETQY
13	TRBV9	TRBJ1-6	ASSVRGQGGSPLH
12	TRBV4-3	TRBJ2-1	ASSQESWGNEQF
14	TRBV4-2	TRBJ2-7	ASSQGALAGSYEQY
11	TRBV20-1	TRBJ1-2	SAGPPGNYGYT
15	TRBV3-1	TRBJ1-1	ASSLELGTGFGTEAF
14	TRBV21-1	TRBJ2-7	ASIHKGAGRFGEQY
11	TRBV4-3	TRBJ2-5	ASSQGTGETQY